Given below is one T cell receptor (beta chain) in context. What it recognizes is unknown. The data were taken from a study of cytomegalovirus exposure and HLA in healthy donors. General study results and limits: According to an earlier analysis, most TCR beta V segments yielded productive rearrangements about 90% or about 30% of the time. It was reported that the classifier diagnosed cytomegalovirus status with high specificity and sensitivity in both the original and validation cohorts. No immune exposure information besides CMV serostatus was available.

The primer mix had 60 Vbeta and 13 Jbeta primers. Here immunoSEQ multiplex PCR was the method, and the copy in TCRdb shows in-frame clones only, minus some. This repertoire includes tens of thousands of clones. The CDR3 totals 14 residues. V lost 5 bases to trimming and J lost 3 bases; unmatched junction nucleotides: 6. The V gene's germline CDR1 is LNHDA and CDR2 SQIVND (reference sequence). The chain is built from TRBV19 and TRBJ1-2; 7 bases align to TRBD1. The sequence derives from a woman aged 60-75 years in good health and CMV-seropositive. Input material: PBMCs. The CDR3 is CASSPTDRDYGYTF. CDR3 nucleotides: TGTGCCAGTAGTCCCACTGACAGGGACTATGGCTACACCTTC.